This TCR beta chain was identified in a study of OX40 agonist ivuxolimab in advanced cancers. About the research overall: Prior therapy, whether anti-PD-1, anti-PD-L1 or anti-CTLA-4, was allowed, and roughly 41% had some. Study-level results: Fewer expanded clones were found on average in CD4+ than in CD8+ T cells.

There are 15 residues in the CDR3. V was pared by 3 bases and J by 10 bases, with 10 bases of the junction left unmatched. Germline-derived CDR1 and CDR2 are SNHLY and FYNNEI. Sequencing was performed with immunoSEQ multiplex PCR; in TCRdb, only in-frame clones are kept and a portion is missing. The data show 20,000 to 25,000 clones, 88% seen once. With respect to this clone: Its antigen is unknown.

This material consisted of CD4+ or CD8+ T cells sorted from blood, taken in a trial of the OX40 agonist ivuxolimab. The chain recombines TRBV2 with TRBJ2-1; 9 positions agree with TRBD2. The sequence was collected from an adult with an advanced solid tumor such as melanoma, head and neck, liver or kidney cancer. CDR3 bases: TGTGCCAGCAGTGATCTGACTAGCGGCTACAGGGAGCAGTTCTTC. Its protein is CASSDLTSGYREQFF.